The 24 T cell receptor beta chains below come from one sample, sequenced in a study of shared clonotypes between healthy human individuals. Sequencing used immunoSEQ multiplex PCR; TCRdb keeps in-frame clones, though not all of them. Here the sample spans approximately 2.1 million clones, roughly 93% being singletons. Sequencing was carried out using naive CD4+ T cells from PBMCs. Indicated subset: CD45RA+ positively selected. All receptors derive from a man aged 18 to 30 in good health. Some clones in this sample may be carry-over from other donors' samples.

This rearrangement joins TRBV9 to TRBJ2-3; maybe TRBD2 (7 bases). Per the germline V gene, CDR1 is SGDLS and CDR2 is YYNGEE. There are 14 residues in the CDR3. Trimming stripped 4 bases from V and 6 bases from J, with 15 bases between. CDR3 DNA sequence: TGTGCCAGCAGCCCTAGCGGTCAGGGGGATACGCAGTATTTT. Protein sequence: CASSPSGQGDTQYF.

The chain combines TRBV5-1 with TRBJ2-7; TRBD2 matches at 7 bases. Germline trimming cut 3 bases from V and 5 bases from J; bases unmatched to any gene: 8. Looked up from germline, CDR1 is SGHRS and CDR2 is YFSETQ. The CDR3 is made up of 14 amino acids. DNA for the CDR3: TGCGCCAGCAGCTCCTTTCTACTAGCGAACGAGCAGTACTTC. Amino acid sequence: CASSSFLLANEQYF.

The CDR3 DNA reads TGTGCCAGCAGCGTAGCTACGGGGACTAGCGGGAGGGCAGATACGCAGTATTTT. Protein: CASSVATGTSGRADTQYF. The chain uses TRBV9 and TRBJ2-3; 16 bases fit TRBD2. Germline CDR1 reads SGDLS; CDR2 reads YYNGEE. The CDR3 loop spans 18 amino acids. V dropped 0 bases and J dropped 4; count of bases not matched to a gene: 5.

The chain joins TRBV18 to TRBJ2-5; 7 bases agree with TRBD1. Germline CDR1 is KGHSH and CDR2 is LQKENI. V trimming: 4 bases; J trimming: 1 base; junction bases outside the gene matches: 6. The CDR3 extends over 15 amino acids. The CDR3 spells CASSQNRGSQETQYF. As DNA, the CDR3 is TGTGCCAGCTCACAAAACAGGGGATCCCAAGAGACCCAGTACTTC.

The chain links TRBV7-9 to TRBJ2-4; 8 nucleotides agree with TRBD1. Per the germline V gene, CDR1 is SEHNR and CDR2 is FQNEAQ (reference sequence). The CDR3 runs 16 residues. The V segment lost 4 bases and the J segment 2 bases; nucleotides outside the gene matches: 7. CDR3 residues: CASSSWTGPTKNIQYF. CDR3 sequence (DNA): TGTGCCAGCAGCTCATGGACAGGGCCGACCAAAAACATTCAGTACTTC.

V and J are TRBV5-1 and TRBJ1-3; maybe TRBD1 (5 bases). Germline CDR1 SGHRS, CDR2 YFSETQ. The CDR3 extends over 15 amino acids. The V end lost 7 bases, the J end lost 0 bases, and 14 bases lay between the germline ends. CDR3 protein: CASGDGPLSGNTIYF. The DNA for the CDR3 is TGCGCCAGCGGGGACGGTCCCCTCTCTGGAAACACCATATATTTT.

Of note for this clone: The junction and the germline gene differ at one end; a read error may be behind it. The chain recombines TRBV28 with TRBJ2-5; D perhaps matches TRBD1 (6 bases). Germline V gives CDR1 MDHEN, CDR2 SYDVKM. The CDR3 runs to 14 residues. Here the CDR3 DNA reads TGTGCCAGCAGTTTAGGACAGTCAAGAGAGGCCCAGTACTTC. Translation: CASSLGQSREAQYF.

This chain links TRBV2 with TRBJ2-2; the D gene is possibly TRBD2 (6 bases). V was trimmed by 4 bases and J by 1 base, leaving 7 bases between them. This CDR3 has 14 residues. Per germline, CDR1 SNHLY and CDR2 FYNNEI. This chain's CDR3 is CASSARENTGELFF. Here the CDR3 DNA reads TGTGCCAGCAGTGCGCGGGAGAACACCGGGGAGCTGTTTTTT.

This sequence joins TRBV28 and TRBJ1-2; TRBD1 might be the D (5 bases). Trimming removed 8 bases at V and 6 bases at J, with 22 bases between. This CDR3 spans 15 amino acids. The germline V gene has CDR1 MDHEN and CDR2 SYDVKM. The CDR3 DNA reads as TGTGCCAGCCACAATACGGAGCGGGGCAGACATGGCTACACCTTC. Translation: CASHNTERGRHGYTF.

The J gene is TRBJ1-2, the V gene TRBV28; 8 positions agree with TRBD1. After removal of 8 bases from V and 3 bases from J, the junction contained 5 bases not matched to a gene. The CDR3 consists of 13 residues. CDR1 and CDR2 from the germline V gene are MDHEN and SYDVKM. Written as DNA, the CDR3 is TGTGCCAGCGGGGGGACAGGACACTATGGCTACACCTTC. Protein sequence: CASGGTGHYGYTF.

A single count supports this clone. V is TRBV30 and J is TRBJ2-7, with a possible D match to TRBD1 (6 bases). Between the trimmed V and J ends, which lost 4 bases and 4 bases, there was a span of 20 bases. From germline, CDR1 is GTSNPN and CDR2 SVGIG (reference sequence). The CDR3 length is 15 residues. The CDR3 DNA sequence: TGTGCCTGGAATAGTATACAGGGTGGACAGTACGAGCAGTACTTC. Translated, it gives CAWNSIQGGQYEQYF.

The rearrangement uses TRBV10-3 and TRBJ2-2; 9 bases match TRBD1. The CDR3 loop spans 16 amino acids. Trimming removed 4 bases from V and 2 bases from J; junction bases left unmatched: 5. Per germline, CDR1 ENHRY and CDR2 SYGVKD. This chain's CDR3 is CAISARTGDNTGELFF. The CDR3 DNA follows: TGTGCCATCAGTGCACGGACAGGGGACAACACCGGGGAGCTGTTTTTT.

V gene TRBV4-2 combines with J gene TRBJ2-5; 7 bases match TRBD1. Germline CDR1 is LGHNA and CDR2 is YNFKEQ. Trimming cost V 0 bases and J 6 bases; bases outside gene matches: 10. The CDR3 has 16 residues. The CDR3 bases are TGTGCCAGCAGCCAAGAAAGGATTGGGACAGTAAAGACCCAGTACTTC. This encodes CASSQERIGTVKTQYF.

The chain employs TRBV29-1 and TRBJ2-7, with a weak D call TRBD1 (5 bases). Trimming removed 0 bases from V and 2 bases from J, with 14 bases in between. Looked up from germline, CDR1 is SQVTM and CDR2 is ANQGSEA. The CDR3 is 15 residues long. The CDR3 DNA sequence: TGCAGCGTTGAAGATCGAGGCAGGGTGGCCTACGAGCAGTACTTC. Translation: CSVEDRGRVAYEQYF.

This rearrangement joins TRBV4-3 to TRBJ2-5; 9 bases align to TRBD2. The CDR3 contains 17 residues. V trimming: 4 bases; J trimming: 7 bases; junction bases outside the gene matches: 16. The germline V gene encodes CDR1 LGHNA and CDR2 YSLEER. The CDR3 nucleotides are TGCGCCAGCAGCCTCTCGGCCCAAGCGGGGGGATGGGGGACCCAGTACTTC. This codes for CASSLSAQAGGWGTQYF.

The chain is built from TRBV29-1 and TRBJ1-1; no firm D call. This CDR3 has 13 amino acids. From germline, CDR1 is SQVTM and CDR2 ANQGSEA. Trimming left V 6 bases short and J 1 base short, with 12 bases between. CDR3 protein: CSVNTWENTEAFF. CDR3 DNA sequence: TGCAGCGTCAACACTTGGGAGAACACTGAAGCTTTCTTT.

For the CDR3, the DNA is TGTGCCAGCAGCTCGACAGGGAAGAATCAGCCCCAGCATTTT. Amino acids: CASSSTGKNQPQHF. The V and J genes are TRBV7-2 and TRBJ1-5; TRBD1 matches at 7 bases. This CDR3 has 14 residues. CDR1 and CDR2 (germline): SGHTA, FQGNSA. V trimming: 4 bases; J trimming: 4 bases; junction bases outside the gene matches: 4.

The chain combines TRBV29-1 with TRBJ2-6; 12 bases are shared with TRBD2. Germline values: CDR1 SQVTM, CDR2 ANQGSEA. V shed 5 bases and J 4 bases; nucleotides not matched to a gene: 9. The CDR3 covers 17 residues. CDR3 in amino acids: CSVSLAGGRAGANVLTF. The CDR3 DNA sequence: TGCAGCGTTTCCCTAGCGGGAGGGCGGGCCGGGGCCAACGTCCTGACTTTC.

The rearrangement uses TRBV27 and TRBJ2-4; 9 nucleotides line up with TRBD1. V trimming: 5 bases; J trimming: 2 bases; junction bases outside the gene matches: 7. Germline V gives CDR1 MNHEY, CDR2 SMNVEV (reference sequence). The CDR3 totals 16 residues. The CDR3 sequence is CASSPGQGWSKNIQYF. The CDR3 DNA is TGTGCCAGCAGTCCCGGACAGGGGTGGTCCAAAAACATTCAGTACTTC.

The gene calls are TRBV28 and TRBJ1-5; no definite D call. Germline-derived CDR1 and CDR2 are MDHEN and SYDVKM. V was cut by 5 bases and J by 4 bases, with 9 bases left in between. The CDR3 loop spans 13 amino acids. The CDR3 nucleotides read TGTGCCAGCAGTAGGACTTTTAATCAGCCCCAGCATTTT. It encodes CASSRTFNQPQHF.

The chain combines TRBV6-1 with TRBJ2-7; D possibly matches TRBD1 or TRBD2 (5 bases each). Trimming took off 4 bases at V and 6 bases at J, with 19 bases between the two ends. Germline V gene sequence: CDR1 MNHNS, CDR2 SASEGT. This CDR3 has 15 residues. The CDR3 coding sequence is TGTGCCAGCAGTGCGGGGCCTTGGAGGATCTCCGAGCAGTACTTC. Translated: CASSAGPWRISEQYF.

As concerns this clone: Other nucleotide sequences in the sample specify the same CDR3. The chain has TRBV5-1 and TRBJ2-5; TRBD1 agrees at 8 bases. With V trimmed by 4 bases and J by 5 bases, 7 bases remained unmatched. The CDR3 covers 14 residues. The germline CDR1 and CDR2 sequences are SGHRS and YFSETQ. The DNA for the CDR3 is TGCGCCAGCAGCGTCCAGGGGGCAGGTGAGACCCAGTACTTC. It yields the protein CASSVQGAGETQYF.

V and J are TRBV9 and TRBJ2-1, with unresolved D. The CDR3 consists of 15 residues. Trimming took 0 bases from V and 3 from J, leaving 10 bases between them. Per the germline V gene, CDR1 is SGDLS and CDR2 is YYNGEE. The CDR3 nucleotides read TGTGCCAGCAGCGTAGACAGATGGAGCTACAATGAGCAGTTCTTC. The encoded protein is CASSVDRWSYNEQFF.

This clone occurred once. Written as DNA, the CDR3 is TGCGCCAGCAGCCGAACTACAGGGGGACACACTTTCAATGAGCAGTTCTTC. Its translation: CASSRTTGGHTFNEQFF. This rearrangement joins TRBV4-3 to TRBJ2-1, with 8 bases lining up with TRBD1. This CDR3 spans 17 amino acids. Germline CDR1 reads LGHNA; CDR2 reads YSLEER. V was clipped by 4 bases and J by 6 bases; unmatched bases: 14.